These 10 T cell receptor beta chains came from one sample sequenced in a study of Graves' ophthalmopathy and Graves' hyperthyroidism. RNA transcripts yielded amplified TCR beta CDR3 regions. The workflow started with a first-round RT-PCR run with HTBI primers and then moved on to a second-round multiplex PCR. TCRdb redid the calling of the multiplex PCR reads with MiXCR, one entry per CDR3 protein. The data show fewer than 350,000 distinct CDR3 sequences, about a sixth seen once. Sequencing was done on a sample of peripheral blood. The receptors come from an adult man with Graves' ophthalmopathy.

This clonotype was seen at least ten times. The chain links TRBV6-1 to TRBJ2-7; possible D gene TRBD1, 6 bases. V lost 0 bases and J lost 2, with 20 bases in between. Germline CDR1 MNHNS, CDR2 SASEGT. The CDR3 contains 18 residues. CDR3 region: CASSEALPTGSSPYEQYF. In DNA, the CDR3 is TGTGCCAGCAGTGAAGCGCTTCCGACAGGATCTAGTCCCTACGAGCAGTACTTC.

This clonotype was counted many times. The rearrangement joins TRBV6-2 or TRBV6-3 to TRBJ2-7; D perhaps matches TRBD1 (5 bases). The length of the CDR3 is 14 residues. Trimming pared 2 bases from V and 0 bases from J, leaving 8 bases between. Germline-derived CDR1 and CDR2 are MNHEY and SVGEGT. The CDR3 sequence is CASSYQGSSYEQYF. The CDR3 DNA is TGTGCCAGCAGTTACCAGGGCAGCTCCTACGAGCAGTACTTC.

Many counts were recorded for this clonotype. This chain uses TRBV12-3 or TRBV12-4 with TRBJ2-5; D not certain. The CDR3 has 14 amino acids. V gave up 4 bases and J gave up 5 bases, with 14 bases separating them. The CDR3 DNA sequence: TGTGCCAGCAGTTCAAGCCTCGGCTGGGAGACCCAGTACTTC. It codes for CASSSSLGWETQYF.

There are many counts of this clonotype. The CDR3 coding sequence is TGTGCCAGCAGCCGCGGGGGGCTTGGAAACACCATATATTTT. It translates to CASSRGGLGNTIYF. The gene calls are TRBV27 and TRBJ1-3; TRBD1 is a possible D gene (6 bases). In germline, CDR1 is MNHEY, CDR2 SMNVEV (reference sequence). Deletions cut 6 bases from V and 3 bases from J, with 12 bases between. The length of the CDR3 is 14 residues.

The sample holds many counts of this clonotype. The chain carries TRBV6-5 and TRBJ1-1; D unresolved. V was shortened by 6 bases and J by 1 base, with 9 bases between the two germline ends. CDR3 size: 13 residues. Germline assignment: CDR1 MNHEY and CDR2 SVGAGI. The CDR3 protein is CASRYSGNTEAFF. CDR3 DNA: TGTGCCAGCAGGTATAGTGGGAACACTGAAGCTTTCTTT.

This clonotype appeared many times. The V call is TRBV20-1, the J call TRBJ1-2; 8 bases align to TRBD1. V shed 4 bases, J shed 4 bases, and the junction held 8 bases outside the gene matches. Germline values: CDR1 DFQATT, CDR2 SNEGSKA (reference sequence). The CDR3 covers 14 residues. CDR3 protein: CSATHRQGSYGYTF. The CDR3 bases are TGCAGTGCTACTCACCGACAGGGGTCCTATGGCTACACCTTC.

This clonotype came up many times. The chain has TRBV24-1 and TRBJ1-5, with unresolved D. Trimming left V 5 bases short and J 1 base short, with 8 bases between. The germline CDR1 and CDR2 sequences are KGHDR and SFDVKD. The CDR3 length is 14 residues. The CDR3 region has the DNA TGTGCCACCAGTGTCACCGGGAGCAATCAGCCCCAGCATTTT. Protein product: CATSVTGSNQPQHF.

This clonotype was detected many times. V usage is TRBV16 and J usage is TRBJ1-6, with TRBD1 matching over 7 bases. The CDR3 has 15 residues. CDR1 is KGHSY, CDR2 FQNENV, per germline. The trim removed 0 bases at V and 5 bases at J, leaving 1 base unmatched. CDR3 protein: CASSQSGQDNSPLHF. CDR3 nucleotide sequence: TGTGCCAGCAGCCAATCAGGACAGGATAATTCACCCCTCCACTTT.

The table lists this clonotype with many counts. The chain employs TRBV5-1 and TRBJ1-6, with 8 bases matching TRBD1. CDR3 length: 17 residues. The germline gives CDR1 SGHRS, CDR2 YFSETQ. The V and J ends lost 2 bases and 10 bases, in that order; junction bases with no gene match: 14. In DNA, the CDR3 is TGCGCCAGCAGCTTAAATCCCGGGACAGGTCGAGGATCACCCCTCCACTTT. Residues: CASSLNPGTGRGSPLHF.

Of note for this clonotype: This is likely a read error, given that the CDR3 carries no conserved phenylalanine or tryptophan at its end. The chain's CDR3 is CASSQGAGMPQHV. CDR3 in DNA: TGTGCCAGCAGTCAGGGGGCGGGCATGCCCCAGCATGTT. The chain joins TRBV6-1 to TRBJ1-5; 8 nucleotides match TRBD1. CDR1 MNHNS and CDR2 SASEGT come from the germline V gene. The trim removed 5 bases at V and 9 bases at J, leaving 6 bases unmatched. The CDR3 runs 13 residues.